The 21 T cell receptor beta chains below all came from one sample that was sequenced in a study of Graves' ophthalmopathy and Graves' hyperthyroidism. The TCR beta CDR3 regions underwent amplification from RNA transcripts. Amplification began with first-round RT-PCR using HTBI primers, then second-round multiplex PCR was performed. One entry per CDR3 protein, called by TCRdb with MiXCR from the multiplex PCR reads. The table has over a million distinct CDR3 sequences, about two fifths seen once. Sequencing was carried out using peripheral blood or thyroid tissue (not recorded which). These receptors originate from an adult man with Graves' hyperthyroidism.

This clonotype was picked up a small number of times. This chain's CDR3 is CASSLSTGGSYEQYF. The CDR3 DNA follows: TGTGCCAGCAGCTTGAGTACAGGAGGATCCTACGAGCAGTACTTC. The chain recombines TRBV11-2 with TRBJ2-7; the D call may be TRBD1 or TRBD2 (5 bases each). Germline CDR1 is SGHAT and CDR2 is FQNNGV. V lost 3 bases and J lost 1, with 13 bases in between. This CDR3 spans 15 amino acids.

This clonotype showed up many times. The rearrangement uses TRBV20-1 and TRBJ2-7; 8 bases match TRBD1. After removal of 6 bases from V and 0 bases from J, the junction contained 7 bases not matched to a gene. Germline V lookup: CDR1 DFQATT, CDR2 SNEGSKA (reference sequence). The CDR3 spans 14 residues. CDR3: CSATGQVVSYEQYF. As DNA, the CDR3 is TGCAGTGCAACGGGACAGGTCGTCTCCTACGAGCAGTACTTC.

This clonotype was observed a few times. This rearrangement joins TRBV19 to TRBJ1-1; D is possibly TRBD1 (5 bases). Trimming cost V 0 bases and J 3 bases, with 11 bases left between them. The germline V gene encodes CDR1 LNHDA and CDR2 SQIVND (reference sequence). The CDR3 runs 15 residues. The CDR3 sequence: CASSIDREADTEAFF. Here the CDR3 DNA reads TGTGCCAGTAGTATAGACAGGGAAGCGGACACTGAAGCTTTCTTT.

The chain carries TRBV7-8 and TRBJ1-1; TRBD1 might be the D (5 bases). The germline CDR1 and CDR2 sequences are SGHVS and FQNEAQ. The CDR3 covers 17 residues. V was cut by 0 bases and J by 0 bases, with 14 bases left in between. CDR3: CASSLAREIHMNTEAFF. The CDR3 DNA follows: TGTGCCAGCAGCTTAGCCAGGGAGATTCACATGAACACTGAAGCTTTCTTT.

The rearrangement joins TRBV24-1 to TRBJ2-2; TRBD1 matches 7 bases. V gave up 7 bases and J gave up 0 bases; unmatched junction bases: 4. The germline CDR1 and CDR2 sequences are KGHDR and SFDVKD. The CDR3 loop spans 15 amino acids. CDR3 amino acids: CATRDRHTNTGELFF. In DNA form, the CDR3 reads TGTGCCACCAGGGACAGGCATACGAACACCGGGGAGCTGTTTTTT.

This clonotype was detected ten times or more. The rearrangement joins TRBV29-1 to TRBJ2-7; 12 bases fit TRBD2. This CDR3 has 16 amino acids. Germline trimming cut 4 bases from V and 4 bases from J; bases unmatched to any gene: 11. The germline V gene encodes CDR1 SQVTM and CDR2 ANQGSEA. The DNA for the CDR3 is TGCAGCGTTGTGTCGGGGACTAGCGGGCCTCGGTACGAGCAGTACTTC. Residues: CSVVSGTSGPRYEQYF.

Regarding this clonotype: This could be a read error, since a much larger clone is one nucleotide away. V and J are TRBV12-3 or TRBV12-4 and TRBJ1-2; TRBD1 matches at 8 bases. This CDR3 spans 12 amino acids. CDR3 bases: TGTACCAGCACTCCGGGGCAGGGGGCAGTAACCTTC. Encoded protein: CTSTPGQGAVTF.

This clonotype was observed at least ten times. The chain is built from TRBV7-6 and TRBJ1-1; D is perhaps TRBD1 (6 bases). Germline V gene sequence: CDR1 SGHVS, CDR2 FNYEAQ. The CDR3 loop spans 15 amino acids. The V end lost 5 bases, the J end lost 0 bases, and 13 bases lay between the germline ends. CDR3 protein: CASSGRTGMNTEAFF. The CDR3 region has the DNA TGTGCCAGCAGCGGTCGTACAGGGATGAACACTGAAGCTTTCTTT.

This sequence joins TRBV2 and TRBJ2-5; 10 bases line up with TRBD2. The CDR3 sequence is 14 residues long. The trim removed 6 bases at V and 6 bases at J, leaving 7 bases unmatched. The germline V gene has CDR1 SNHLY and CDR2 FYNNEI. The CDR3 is CASRRLAGVQTQYF. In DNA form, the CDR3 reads TGTGCCAGCAGGAGGCTAGCGGGAGTTCAGACCCAGTACTTC.

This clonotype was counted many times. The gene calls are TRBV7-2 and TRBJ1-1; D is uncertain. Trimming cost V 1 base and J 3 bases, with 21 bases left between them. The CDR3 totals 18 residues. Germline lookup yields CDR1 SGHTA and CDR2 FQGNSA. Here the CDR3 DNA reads TGTGCCAGCAGCTTAGTCCACAGTATATTTGGTTCGGACACTGAAGCTTTCTTT. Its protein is CASSLVHSIFGSDTEAFF.

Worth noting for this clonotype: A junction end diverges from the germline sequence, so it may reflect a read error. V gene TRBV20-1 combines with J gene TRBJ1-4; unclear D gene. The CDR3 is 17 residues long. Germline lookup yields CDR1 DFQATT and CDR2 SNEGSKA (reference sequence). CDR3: CSAGDLVRGTTNEKLFF. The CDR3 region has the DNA TGCAGTGCTGGAGATTTGGTCCGAGGAACAACTAATGAAAAACTGTTTTTT.

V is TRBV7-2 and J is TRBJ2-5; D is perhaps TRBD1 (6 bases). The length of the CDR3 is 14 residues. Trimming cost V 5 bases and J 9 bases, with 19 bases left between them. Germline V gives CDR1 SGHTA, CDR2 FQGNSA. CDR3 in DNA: TGTGCCAGCAGCGCTAGAACAGGGAACCAGCCCCAGTACTTC. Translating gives CASSARTGNQPQYF.

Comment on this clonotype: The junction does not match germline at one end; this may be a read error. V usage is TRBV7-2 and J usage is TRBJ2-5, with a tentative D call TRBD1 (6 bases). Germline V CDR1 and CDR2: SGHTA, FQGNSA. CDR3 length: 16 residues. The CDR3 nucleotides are TGTGCCGGCAGCCCTAAATCGGACAGCTACCAAGAGACCCAGTACTTC. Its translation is CAGSPKSDSYQETQYF.

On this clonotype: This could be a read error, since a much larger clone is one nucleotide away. For the CDR3, the DNA is TGCAGTGCCCCCTCGTCCAGGGGGGGAGTTGAAAAACTGTTTTTT. Amino acid sequence: CSAPSSRGGVEKLFF. The chain links TRBV20-1 to TRBJ1-4; 7 bases line up with TRBD1. The CDR3 covers 15 residues. With V trimmed by 6 bases and J by 7 bases, 14 bases remained unmatched. CDR1 is DFQATT, CDR2 SNEGSKA, per germline (reference sequence).

This CDR3 is CASSANRAAETQYF. The CDR3 DNA reads as TGTGCCAGCAGCGCGAACAGGGCCGCGGAGACCCAGTACTTC. The chain carries TRBV7-9 and TRBJ2-5; tentatively, D is TRBD1 (6 bases). V was trimmed by 5 bases and J by 5 bases, leaving 15 bases between them. This CDR3 is built from 14 residues. Germline values: CDR1 SEHNR, CDR2 FQNEAQ (reference sequence).

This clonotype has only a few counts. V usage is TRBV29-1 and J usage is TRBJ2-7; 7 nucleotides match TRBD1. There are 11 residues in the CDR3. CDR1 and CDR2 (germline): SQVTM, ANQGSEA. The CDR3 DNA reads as TGCAGTGCTGGACAGGAATACGAGCAGTACTTC. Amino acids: CSAGQEYEQYF.

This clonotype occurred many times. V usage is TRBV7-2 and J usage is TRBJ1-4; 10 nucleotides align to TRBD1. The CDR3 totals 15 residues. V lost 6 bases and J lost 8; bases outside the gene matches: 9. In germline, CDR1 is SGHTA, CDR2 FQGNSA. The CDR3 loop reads CASREIGQGGEKLFF. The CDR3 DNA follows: TGTGCCAGCAGAGAAATCGGACAGGGGGGGGAAAAACTGTTTTTT. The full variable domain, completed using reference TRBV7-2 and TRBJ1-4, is GAGVSQSPSNKVTEKGKDVELRCDPISGHTALYWYRQSLGQGLEFLIYFQGNSAPDKSGLPSDRFSAERTGGSVSTLTIQRTQQEDSAVYLCASREIGQGGEKLFFGSGTQLSVL.

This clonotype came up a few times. In nucleotides, the CDR3 is TGCAGTGCTAGGGGGGGACAGACCTACCAAGAGACCCAGTACTTC. It is translated as CSARGGQTYQETQYF. This rearrangement joins TRBV20-1 to TRBJ2-5; D is possibly TRBD1 (7 bases). This CDR3 is 15 amino acids long. V was clipped by 3 bases and J by 0 bases, with 14 bases between them. The V gene's germline CDR1 is DFQATT and CDR2 SNEGSKA (reference sequence).

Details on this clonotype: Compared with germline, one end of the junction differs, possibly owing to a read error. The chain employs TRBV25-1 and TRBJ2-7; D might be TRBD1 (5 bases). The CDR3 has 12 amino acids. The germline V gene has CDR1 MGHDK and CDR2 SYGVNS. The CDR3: CTSRGREDEQYF. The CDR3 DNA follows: TGTACCAGCAGAGGCAGGGAAGACGAGCAGTACTTC.

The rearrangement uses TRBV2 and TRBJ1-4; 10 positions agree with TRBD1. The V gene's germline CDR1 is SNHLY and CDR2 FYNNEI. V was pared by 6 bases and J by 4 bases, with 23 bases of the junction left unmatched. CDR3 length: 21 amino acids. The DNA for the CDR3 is TGTGCCAGCAGGGCCGTCACCGGGACAGGGGAACCCCCGGGAGATAATGAAAAACTGTTTTTT. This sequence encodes CASRAVTGTGEPPGDNEKLFF. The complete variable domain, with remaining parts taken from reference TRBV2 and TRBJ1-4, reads EPEVTQTPSHQVTQMGQEVILRCVPISNHLYFYWYRQILGQKVEFLVSFYNNEISEKSEIFDDQFSVERPDGSNFTLKIRSTKLEDSAMYFCASRAVTGTGEPPGDNEKLFFGSGTQLSVL.

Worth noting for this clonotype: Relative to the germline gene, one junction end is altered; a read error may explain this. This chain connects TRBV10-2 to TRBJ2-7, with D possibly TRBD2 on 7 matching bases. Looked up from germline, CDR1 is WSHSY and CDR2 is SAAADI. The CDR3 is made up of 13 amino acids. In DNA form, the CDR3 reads TGCGCCAACAGTCGCGGGGGCCACTACGAGCAGTACTTC. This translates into CANSRGGHYEQYF.